This T cell receptor (beta chain) stems from a study of OX40 agonist ivuxolimab in advanced cancers. Study as a whole: An agonistic human IgG2 monoclonal antibody against OX40 (CD134) was given. Across the patients, intravenous ivuxolimab was delivered every 2 weeks at 0.01 to 10 mg/kg. In three patients, partial responses were observed, one with hepatocellular carcinoma and two with cutaneous melanoma.

This table comes from immunoSEQ multiplex PCR, and its TCRdb copy is limited to in-frame clones, with some not included. Of more than 65,000 clones detected, 75% to 85% appear once; the ten largest clones hold approximately 5%. The table lists this clone with a few counts. Its antigen is not identified. Study-wide results and caveats: The study found that CD8+ T cells averaged more expanded clones than CD4+.

The CDR3 consists of 13 residues. V was clipped by 1 base and J by 6 bases, with 9 bases between them. The germline CDR1 and CDR2 sequences are LGHNA and YSLEER. Sequencing was performed on CD4+ or CD8+ T cells sorted from blood, taken in a trial of the OX40 agonist ivuxolimab. The chain has TRBV4-3 and TRBJ1-1; no reliable D call. This receptor was identified in an adult with an advanced solid tumor such as melanoma, head and neck, liver or kidney cancer. In DNA form, the CDR3 reads TGCGCCAGCAGCCAAGTTCGAAACTCTGAAGCTTTCTTT. Protein sequence: CASSQVRNSEAFF.